These 15 T cell receptor beta chains were sequenced from one sample in a study of blood T cell repertoires in COVID-19. The data were produced by immunoSEQ multiplex PCR, yet TCRdb's version contains in-frame clones alone and is incomplete. The sample shows roughly 220,000 clones, around 88% of them seen only once. The sample was PBMCs or T cells enriched from blood (not recorded which). The receptors derive from a woman between 45 and 65 years old with acute COVID-19.

V and J are TRBV3-1 (or the pseudogene TRBV3-2) and TRBJ2-1; the D gene is possibly TRBD1 (5 bases). V dropped 5 bases and J dropped 7 bases, with 12 bases sitting between them. The CDR3 has 13 amino acids. The germline CDR1 and CDR2 sequences are LGHDT and YNNKEL (reference sequence). The CDR3 nucleotides read TGTGCCAGCAGCAGACAGATGTTGAATGAGCAGTTCTTC. It specifies CASSRQMLNEQFF.

CDR3 DNA: TGTGCCACCAGCAGAAATCTAGCGACCGGCGAGCAGTACTTC. Its translation is CATSRNLATGEQYF. The chain combines TRBV15 with TRBJ2-7; maybe TRBD2 (6 bases). This CDR3 contains 14 residues. Germline values: CDR1 LNHNV, CDR2 YYDKDF (reference sequence). Trimming cost V 2 bases and J 6 bases, with 14 bases left between them.

The gene calls are TRBV4-2 and TRBJ2-1; maybe TRBD1 (6 bases). The germline V gene encodes CDR1 LGHNA and CDR2 YNFKEQ. Trimming shortened V by 0 bases and J by 9 bases, and 9 bases separated the two germline ends. The CDR3 is 13 amino acids. In DNA, the CDR3 is TGTGCCAGCAGCCAAGATTGGGGGCGTGAGCAGTTCTTC. Translated: CASSQDWGREQFF.

The chain joins TRBV7-9 to TRBJ2-1; 8 nucleotides match TRBD1. Germline loops: CDR1 SEHNR, CDR2 FQNEAQ (reference sequence). The CDR3 loop spans 17 amino acids. V gave up 3 bases and J gave up 5 bases; unmatched junction bases: 12. CDR3 in amino acids: CASSLGRTGQADNEQFF. The CDR3, as DNA: TGTGCCAGCAGCTTGGGCCGCACGGGACAGGCAGACAATGAGCAGTTCTTC.

This chain joins TRBV4-2 and TRBJ2-1; 10 bases line up with TRBD1. CDR1 is LGHNA, CDR2 YNFKEQ, per germline. The V segment lost 0 bases and the J segment 4 bases; nucleotides outside the gene matches: 6. This CDR3 is 17 amino acids long. CDR3 in DNA: TGTGCCAGCAGCCAAGACAAGGGACAGGGGCCTTACAATGAGCAGTTCTTC. It specifies CASSQDKGQGPYNEQFF.

The genes are TRBV6-5 and TRBJ1-2, with 8 bases aligning to TRBD1. CDR3 size: 14 residues. Germline assignment: CDR1 MNHEY and CDR2 SVGAGI. J gave up 6 bases and V 8 bases, and 11 bases lay outside the gene matches. CDR3 nucleotides: TGTGCCAGCGGGCAGGGGGCGCCTGGGGATGGCTACACCTTC. Residues: CASGQGAPGDGYTF.

This chain uses TRBV11-2 with TRBJ2-1; D ambiguous. From germline, CDR1 is SGHAT and CDR2 FQNNGV. CDR3 length equals 13 residues. V lost 3 bases, J lost 7 bases, and 10 bases lay in between. Here the CDR3 reads CASSLASINEQFF. The CDR3 DNA sequence: TGTGCCAGCAGCTTGGCAAGTATAAATGAGCAGTTCTTC.

The rearrangement joins TRBV6-4 to TRBJ2-2; 8 nucleotides match TRBD2. V lost 3 bases, J lost 6 bases, and 6 bases stayed unmatched. The germline gives CDR1 MRHNA, CDR2 SNTAGT. The CDR3 extends over 15 amino acids. CDR3 nucleotide sequence: TGTGCCAGCAGTGAGTCCGGGAGGGCCCCCGGGGAGCTGTTTTTT. It encodes CASSESGRAPGELFF.

The rearrangement joins TRBV7-6 to TRBJ2-2; TRBD2 agrees at 7 bases. The CDR3 has 14 amino acids. The germline CDR1 and CDR2 sequences are SGHVS and FNYEAQ. V lost 1 base and J lost 5; bases outside the gene matches: 1. The CDR3 DNA reads TGTGCCAGCAGCTTAGTTAGCGGGACCGGGGAGCTGTTTTTT. Its protein is CASSLVSGTGELFF.

In the case of this clone: The same CDR3 arises from other DNA sequences in this sample as well. The genes are TRBV27 and TRBJ2-7, with TRBD1 as a possible D gene (7 bases). Germline V gives CDR1 MNHEY, CDR2 SMNVEV (reference sequence). The CDR3 covers 13 residues. Trimming took off 2 bases at V and 7 bases at J, with 12 bases between the two ends. The CDR3 sequence: CASSLDRAGEQYF. The DNA for the CDR3 is TGTGCCAGCAGTTTAGACAGGGCGGGGGAGCAGTACTTC.

This chain links TRBV27 with TRBJ2-7; D gene uncertain. Between the trimmed V and J ends, which lost 2 bases and 0 bases, there was a span of 11 bases. This CDR3 region has 15 residues. Looked up from germline, CDR1 is MNHEY and CDR2 is SMNVEV (reference sequence). CDR3 in DNA: TGTGCCAGCAGTTTAAACGGTGGTGGCTCCTACGAGCAGTACTTC. Its translation: CASSLNGGGSYEQYF.

This sequence joins TRBV4-3 and TRBJ1-3; 9 nucleotides align to TRBD1. The germline V gene encodes CDR1 LGHNA and CDR2 YSLEER. J was trimmed by 2 bases and V by 1 base; bases with no gene match: 0. The CDR3 contains 15 residues. DNA of the CDR3: TGCGCCAGCAGCCAAGGGACAGGGGCTGGAAACACCATATATTTT. Translation gives CASSQGTGAGNTIYF.

The V gene is TRBV19, the J gene TRBJ2-5; TRBD2 aligns across 14 bases. There are 16 residues in the CDR3. V lost 7 bases and J lost 4; bases outside the gene matches: 8. Germline V gives CDR1 LNHDA, CDR2 SQIVND (reference sequence). The CDR3 here is CASTQGTSGSRETQYF. The CDR3 coding sequence is TGTGCCAGTACCCAGGGGACTAGCGGGAGCCGAGAGACCCAGTACTTC.

The V and J genes are TRBV29-1 and TRBJ2-1; 9 bases agree with TRBD2. Germline V gives CDR1 SQVTM, CDR2 ANQGSEA. V shed 0 bases, J shed 6 bases, and the junction held 6 bases outside the gene matches. The CDR3 runs to 15 residues. The CDR3 sequence: CSVEDKLAGLNEQFF. CDR3 DNA: TGCAGCGTTGAAGATAAACTAGCGGGTCTCAATGAGCAGTTCTTC.

The J gene is TRBJ2-3, the V gene TRBV25-1, with TRBD2 matching over 8 bases. Germline CDR1 is MGHDK and CDR2 is SYGVNS. The CDR3 consists of 18 residues. V dropped 8 bases and J dropped 2; count of bases not matched to a gene: 18. The CDR3 coding sequence is TGTGCCAGCTTCTCCTACGGGGCGGGGGGCGCACACACAGATACGCAGTATTTT. It yields the protein CASFSYGAGGAHTDTQYF.